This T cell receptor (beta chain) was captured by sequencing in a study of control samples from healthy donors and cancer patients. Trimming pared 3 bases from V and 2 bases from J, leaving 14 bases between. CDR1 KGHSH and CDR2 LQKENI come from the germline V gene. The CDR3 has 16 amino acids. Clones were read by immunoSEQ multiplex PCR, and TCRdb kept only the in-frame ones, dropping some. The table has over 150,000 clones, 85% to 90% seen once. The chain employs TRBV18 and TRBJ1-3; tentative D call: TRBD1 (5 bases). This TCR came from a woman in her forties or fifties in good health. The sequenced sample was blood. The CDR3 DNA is TGTGCCAGCTCACCGAGGGCCGGGGCTGCTGGAAACACCATATATTTT. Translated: CASSPRAGAAGNTIYF.